This T cell receptor (beta chain) was recorded in a study of breast tumors, draining lymph nodes, adjacent tissues. Study results and caveats: Luminal-like breast cancer showed significantly greater tumor-nontumor repertoire similarity than basal-like breast cancer did.

As to this clonotype: What it recognizes is unknown. A read error may be the cause here, since a much bigger clone is one base away.

TCRdb called the multiplex PCR reads again in MiXCR, with one record for every CDR3 protein. The sample gives roughly 70,000 distinct CDR3 sequences, about 40% of which show up once; about 8% is in the top ten. The germline V gene encodes CDR1 LGHDT and CDR2 YNNKEL (reference sequence). The CDR3 spans 15 residues. The source of this sequence is a female donor with breast cancer. Some clones in this sample may be carry-over from other donors' samples. The rearrangement joins TRBV3-1 to TRBJ1-2; maybe TRBD1 (6 bases). Specimen: breast tumor tissue. CDR3 protein: CANSQAAQGISRYTF. The CDR3 coding sequence is TGTGCCAACAGCCAAGCAGCACAGGGAATTTCCCGCTACACCTTC. Full variable domain (rest looked up from reference TRBV3-1 and TRBJ1-2): DTAVSQTPKYLVTQMGNDKSIKCEQNLGHDTMYWYKQDSKKFLKIMFSYNNKELIINETVPNRFSPKSPDKAHLNLHINSLELGDSAVYFCANSQAAQGISRYTFGSGTRLTVV.